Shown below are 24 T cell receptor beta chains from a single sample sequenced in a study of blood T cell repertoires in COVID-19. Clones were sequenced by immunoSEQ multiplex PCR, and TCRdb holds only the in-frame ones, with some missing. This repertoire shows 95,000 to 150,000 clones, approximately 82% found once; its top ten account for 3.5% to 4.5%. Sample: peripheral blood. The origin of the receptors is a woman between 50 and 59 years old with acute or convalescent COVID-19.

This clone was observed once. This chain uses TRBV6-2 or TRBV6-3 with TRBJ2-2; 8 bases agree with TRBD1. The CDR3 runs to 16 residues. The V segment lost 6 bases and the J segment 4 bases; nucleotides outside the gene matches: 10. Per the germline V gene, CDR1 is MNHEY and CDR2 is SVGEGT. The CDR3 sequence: CASSQWQGAGTGELFF. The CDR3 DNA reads TGTGCCAGCAGCCAATGGCAGGGGGCGGGCACCGGGGAGCTGTTTTTT.

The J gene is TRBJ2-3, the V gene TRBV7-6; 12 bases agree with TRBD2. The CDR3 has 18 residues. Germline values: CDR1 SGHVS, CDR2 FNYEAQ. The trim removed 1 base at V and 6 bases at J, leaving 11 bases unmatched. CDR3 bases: TGTGCCAGCAGCTTAGTAGGCCTAGCGGGAGGGCCAGGGGATACGCAGTATTTT. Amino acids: CASSLVGLAGGPGDTQYF. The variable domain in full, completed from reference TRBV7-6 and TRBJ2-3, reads GAGVSQSPRYKVTKRGQDVALRCDPISGHVSLYWYRQALGQGPEFLTYFNYEAQQDKSGLPNDRFSAERPEGSISTLTIQRTEQRDSAMYRCASSLVGLAGGPGDTQYFGPGTRLTVL.

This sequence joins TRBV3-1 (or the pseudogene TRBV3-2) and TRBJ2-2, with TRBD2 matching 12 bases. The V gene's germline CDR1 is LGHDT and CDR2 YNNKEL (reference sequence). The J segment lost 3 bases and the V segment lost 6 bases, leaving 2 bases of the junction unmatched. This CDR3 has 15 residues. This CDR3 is CASRRLAGDTGELFF. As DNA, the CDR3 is TGTGCCAGCAGACGACTAGCGGGAGACACCGGGGAGCTGTTTTTT.

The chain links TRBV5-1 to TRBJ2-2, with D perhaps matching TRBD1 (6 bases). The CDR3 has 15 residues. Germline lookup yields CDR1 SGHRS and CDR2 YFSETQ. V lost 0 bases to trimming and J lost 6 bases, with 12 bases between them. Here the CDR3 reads CASSLEQGVSGELFF. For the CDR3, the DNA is TGCGCCAGCAGCTTGGAACAGGGAGTTTCCGGGGAGCTGTTTTTT.

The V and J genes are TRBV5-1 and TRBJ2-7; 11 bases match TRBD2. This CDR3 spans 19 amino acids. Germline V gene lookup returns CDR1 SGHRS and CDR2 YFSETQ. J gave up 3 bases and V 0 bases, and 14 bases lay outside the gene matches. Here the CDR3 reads CASSLALTSGSFYGYEQYF. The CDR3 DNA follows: TGCGCCAGCAGCTTGGCTCTCACTAGCGGGAGTTTTTACGGCTACGAGCAGTACTTC.

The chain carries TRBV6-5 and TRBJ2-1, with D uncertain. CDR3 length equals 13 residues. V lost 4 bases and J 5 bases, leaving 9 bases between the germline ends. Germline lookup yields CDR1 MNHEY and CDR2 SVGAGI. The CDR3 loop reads CASSFRLDNEQFF. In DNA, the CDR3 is TGTGCCAGCAGTTTCCGACTTGACAATGAGCAGTTCTTC.

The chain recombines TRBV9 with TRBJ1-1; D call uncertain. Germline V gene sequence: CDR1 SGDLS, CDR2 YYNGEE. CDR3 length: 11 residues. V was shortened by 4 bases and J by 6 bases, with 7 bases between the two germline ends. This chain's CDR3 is CASSSGPEAFF. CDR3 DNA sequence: TGTGCCAGCAGCTCGGGTCCTGAAGCTTTCTTT.

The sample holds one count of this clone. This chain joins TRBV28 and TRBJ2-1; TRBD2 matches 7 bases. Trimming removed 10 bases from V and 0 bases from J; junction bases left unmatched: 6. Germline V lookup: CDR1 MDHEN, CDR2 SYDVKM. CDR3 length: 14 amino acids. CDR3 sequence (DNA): TGTGCCACCGAAGCGGGGAGCTCCTACAATGAGCAGTTCTTC. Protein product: CATEAGSSYNEQFF.

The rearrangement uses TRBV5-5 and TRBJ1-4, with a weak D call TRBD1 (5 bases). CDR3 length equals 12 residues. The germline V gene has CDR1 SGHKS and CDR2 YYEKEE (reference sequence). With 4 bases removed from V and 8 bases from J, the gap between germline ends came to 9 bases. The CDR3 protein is CASSAGGEKLFF. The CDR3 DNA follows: TGTGCCAGCAGCGCCGGGGGGGAAAAACTGTTTTTT.

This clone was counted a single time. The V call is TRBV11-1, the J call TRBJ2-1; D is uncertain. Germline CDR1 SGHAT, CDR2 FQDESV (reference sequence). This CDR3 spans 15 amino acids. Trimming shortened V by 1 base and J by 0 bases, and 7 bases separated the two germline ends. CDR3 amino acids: CASSLDHSSYNEQFF. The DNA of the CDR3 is TGTGCCAGCAGCTTAGACCATAGCTCCTACAATGAGCAGTTCTTC.

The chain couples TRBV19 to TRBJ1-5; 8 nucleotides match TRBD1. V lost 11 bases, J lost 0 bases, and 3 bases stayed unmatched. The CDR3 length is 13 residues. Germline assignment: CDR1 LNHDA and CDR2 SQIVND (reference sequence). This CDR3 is CASDRGSNQPQHF. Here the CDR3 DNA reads TGTGCCTCCGACAGGGGTAGCAATCAGCCCCAGCATTTT.

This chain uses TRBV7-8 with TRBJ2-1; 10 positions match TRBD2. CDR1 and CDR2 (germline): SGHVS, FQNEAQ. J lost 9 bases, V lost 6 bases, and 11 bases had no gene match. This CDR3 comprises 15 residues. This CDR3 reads CASSSSLAGAGEQFF. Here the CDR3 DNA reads TGTGCCAGCAGTTCAAGCCTAGCGGGAGCCGGTGAGCAGTTCTTC.

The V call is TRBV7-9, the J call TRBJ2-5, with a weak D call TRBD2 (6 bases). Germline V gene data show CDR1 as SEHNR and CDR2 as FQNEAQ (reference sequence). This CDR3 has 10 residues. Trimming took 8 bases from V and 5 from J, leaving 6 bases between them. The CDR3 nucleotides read TGTGCCAGCGGGGGGGAGACCCAGTACTTC. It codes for CASGGETQYF.

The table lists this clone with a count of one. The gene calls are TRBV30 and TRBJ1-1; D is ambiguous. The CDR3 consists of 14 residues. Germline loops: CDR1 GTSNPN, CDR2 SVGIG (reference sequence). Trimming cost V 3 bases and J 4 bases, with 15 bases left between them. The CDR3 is CAWRDWSSSTEAFF. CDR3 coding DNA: TGTGCCTGGAGAGATTGGAGCTCGAGCACTGAAGCTTTCTTT.

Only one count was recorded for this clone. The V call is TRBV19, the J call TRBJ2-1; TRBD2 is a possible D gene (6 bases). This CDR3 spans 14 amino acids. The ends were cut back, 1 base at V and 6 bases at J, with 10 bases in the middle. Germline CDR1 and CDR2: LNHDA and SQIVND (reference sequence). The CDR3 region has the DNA TGTGCCAGTAGTATAGCGGGAGTTGGCAATGAGCAGTTCTTC. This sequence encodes CASSIAGVGNEQFF.

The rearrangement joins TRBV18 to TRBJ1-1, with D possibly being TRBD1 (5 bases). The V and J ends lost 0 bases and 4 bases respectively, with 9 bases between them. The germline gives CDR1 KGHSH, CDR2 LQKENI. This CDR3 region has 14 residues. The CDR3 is CASSPPYRGTEAFF. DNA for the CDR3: TGTGCCAGCTCACCACCCTATAGGGGCACTGAAGCTTTCTTT.

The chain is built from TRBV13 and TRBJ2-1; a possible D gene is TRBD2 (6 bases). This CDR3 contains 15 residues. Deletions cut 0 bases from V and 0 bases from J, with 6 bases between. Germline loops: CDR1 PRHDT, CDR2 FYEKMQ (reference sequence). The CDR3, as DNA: TGTGCCAGCAGCTTAGGCGGGAGCTCCTACAATGAGCAGTTCTTC. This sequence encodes CASSLGGSSYNEQFF.

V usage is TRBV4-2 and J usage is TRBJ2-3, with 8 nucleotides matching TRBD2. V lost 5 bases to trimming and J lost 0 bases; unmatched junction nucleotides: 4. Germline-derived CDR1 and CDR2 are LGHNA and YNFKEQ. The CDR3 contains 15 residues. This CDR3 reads CASSTLADSTDTQYF. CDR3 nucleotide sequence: TGTGCCAGCAGCACACTAGCGGATAGCACAGATACGCAGTATTTT.

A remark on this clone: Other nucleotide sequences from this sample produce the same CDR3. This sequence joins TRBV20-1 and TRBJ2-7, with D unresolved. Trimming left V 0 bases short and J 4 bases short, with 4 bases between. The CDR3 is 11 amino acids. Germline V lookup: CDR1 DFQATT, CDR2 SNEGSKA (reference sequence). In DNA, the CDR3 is TGCAGTGCTAGAGATTCTTACGAGCAGTACTTC. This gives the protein CSARDSYEQYF.

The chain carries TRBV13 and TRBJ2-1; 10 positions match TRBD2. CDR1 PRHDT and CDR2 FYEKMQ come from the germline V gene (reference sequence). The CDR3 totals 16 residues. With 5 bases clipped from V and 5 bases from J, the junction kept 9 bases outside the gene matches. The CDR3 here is CASSPDKRGGNNEQFF. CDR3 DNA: TGTGCCAGCAGCCCGGACAAGCGGGGGGGGAACAATGAGCAGTTCTTC.

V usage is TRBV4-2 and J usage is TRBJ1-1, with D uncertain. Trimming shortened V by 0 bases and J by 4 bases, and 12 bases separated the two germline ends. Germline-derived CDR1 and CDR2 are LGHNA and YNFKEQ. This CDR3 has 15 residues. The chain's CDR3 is CASSQEVSLVTEAFF. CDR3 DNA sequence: TGTGCCAGCAGCCAAGAGGTCAGTCTCGTCACTGAAGCTTTCTTT.

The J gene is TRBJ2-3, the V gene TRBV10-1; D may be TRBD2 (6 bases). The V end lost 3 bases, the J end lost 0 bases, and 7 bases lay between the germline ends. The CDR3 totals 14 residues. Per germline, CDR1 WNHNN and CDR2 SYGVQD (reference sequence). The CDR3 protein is CASSDSGSTDTQYF. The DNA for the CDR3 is TGCGCCAGCAGTGATAGCGGTAGCACAGATACGCAGTATTTT.

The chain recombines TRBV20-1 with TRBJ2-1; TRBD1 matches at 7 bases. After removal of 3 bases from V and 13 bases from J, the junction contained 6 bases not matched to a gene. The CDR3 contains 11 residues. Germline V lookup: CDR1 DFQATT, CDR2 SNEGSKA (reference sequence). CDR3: CSASYRDSQFF. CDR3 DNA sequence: TGCAGTGCTAGTTACCGGGACAGTCAGTTCTTC.

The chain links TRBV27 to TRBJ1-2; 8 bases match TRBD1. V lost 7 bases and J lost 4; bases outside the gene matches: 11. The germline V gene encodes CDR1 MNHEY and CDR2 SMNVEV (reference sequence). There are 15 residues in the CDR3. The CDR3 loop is CASNPDRGSGYGYTF. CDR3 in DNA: TGTGCCAGCAACCCCGACAGGGGAAGCGGCTATGGCTACACCTTC.